The present T cell receptor beta chain was sequenced within a study of blood T cell repertoires in COVID-19. The CDR3 is 18 residues long. Trimming removed 3 bases at V and 1 base at J, with 19 bases between. Germline-derived CDR1 and CDR2 are SGHRS and YFSETQ. Original data processing: Using reference gene primer amplification, nucleated cell counts were estimated. TCRdb's copy holds only in-frame clones and misses some; the assay was immunoSEQ multiplex PCR. That table gives V, J and clone size, and the DNA gave D and trimming. The sample contains about 200,000 clones, over 70% of which appear only once. This clone was counted between two and nine times.

The rearrangement links TRBV5-1 to TRBJ2-2; tentative D call: TRBD2 (6 bases). Material for sequencing was peripheral blood. The TCR was taken from a woman between 65 and 79 years old with acute or convalescent COVID-19. The DNA of the CDR3 is TGCGCCAGCAGCTCCCGGGACTCCACGCGGGGGAACACCGGGGAGCTGTTTTTT. It codes for CASSSRDSTRGNTGELFF.